Following are 32 T cell receptor beta chains from one sample sequenced in a study of blood T cell repertoires in COVID-19. Assay: immunoSEQ multiplex PCR; the TCRdb copy retains only in-frame clones and omits some. The table shows 310,000 or so clones, with around 90% occurring only once. Sequenced sample: peripheral blood. The receptors were sampled from a young man who had recovered from COVID-19.

This sequence joins TRBV10-2 and TRBJ1-4; the D gene is possibly TRBD1 (6 bases). The CDR3 consists of 13 residues. CDR1 and CDR2 from the germline V gene are WSHSY and SAAADI. Trimming removed 6 bases from V and 6 bases from J, with 11 bases in between. The CDR3 here is CASRDSRDEKLFF. The CDR3 DNA follows: TGCGCCAGCAGGGACAGCCGGGATGAAAAACTGTTTTTT.

The chain joins TRBV27 to TRBJ1-1; TRBD1 matches at 9 bases. The CDR3 totals 15 residues. Germline trimming cut 6 bases from V and 0 bases from J; bases unmatched to any gene: 5. From germline, CDR1 is MNHEY and CDR2 SMNVEV (reference sequence). The CDR3 reads CASSQGTGMNTEAFF. DNA of the CDR3: TGTGCCAGCAGCCAAGGGACAGGGATGAACACTGAAGCTTTCTTT.

The chain uses TRBV29-1 and TRBJ1-6; maybe TRBD1 (6 bases). The V end was cut by 7 bases, the J end by 10 bases, with 17 bases between. The V gene's germline CDR1 is SQVTM and CDR2 ANQGSEA. This CDR3 comprises 13 residues. This CDR3 reads CSAGTGIGSPLHF. The CDR3 DNA sequence: TGCAGCGCCGGAACAGGGATCGGATCACCCCTCCACTTT. Based on the CDR3 plus reference TRBV29-1 and TRBJ1-6, the full variable domain is SAVISQKPSRDICQRGTSLTIQCQVDSQVTMMFWYRQQPGQSLTLIATANQGSEATYESGFVIDKFPISRPNLTFSTLTVSNMSPEDSSIYLCSAGTGIGSPLHFGNGTRLTVT.

The V gene is TRBV2, the J gene TRBJ1-2; D unresolved. Per the germline V gene, CDR1 is SNHLY and CDR2 is FYNNEI. V dropped 8 bases and J dropped 8 bases, with 9 bases sitting between them. The length of the CDR3 is 10 residues. CDR3 protein: CASQSGGYTF. The CDR3 nucleotides read TGTGCCAGCCAATCCGGGGGCTACACCTTC.

This clone came up once. The chain combines TRBV5-5 with TRBJ2-7, with TRBD1 as a possible D gene (5 bases). The length of the CDR3 is 16 residues. V dropped 4 bases and J dropped 3 bases, with 20 bases sitting between them. Germline V gene sequence: CDR1 SGHKS, CDR2 YYEKEE (reference sequence). CDR3 protein: CASSLYGQGFNYEQYF. The DNA of the CDR3 is TGTGCCAGCAGCCTGTACGGTCAGGGCTTCAACTACGAGCAGTACTTC.

Written as DNA, the CDR3 is TGTGCCAGCAGCTTAACGAGGACTGTCTGTCTAAACACCATATATTTT. Translated: CASSLTRTVCLNTIYF. The rearrangement joins TRBV7-3 to TRBJ1-3; D is unresolved. In germline, CDR1 is SGHTA, CDR2 FQGTGA. Trimming cost V 0 bases and J 6 bases, with 15 bases left between them. This CDR3 is built from 16 residues.

The genes are TRBV27 and TRBJ2-7, with D possibly matching TRBD2 (6 bases). Germline V gene sequence: CDR1 MNHEY, CDR2 SMNVEV (reference sequence). The CDR3 has 15 amino acids. V lost 2 bases to trimming and J lost 3 bases, with 14 bases between them. This CDR3 is CASSLGGSLFYEQYF. The CDR3 bases are TGTGCCAGCAGTTTAGGGGGGTCCCTATTCTACGAGCAGTACTTC.

The chain is built from TRBV5-5 and TRBJ2-7, with 9 positions matching TRBD1. CDR3 length equals 15 residues. With V trimmed by 1 base and J by 2 bases, 4 bases remained unmatched. Germline V gene data show CDR1 as SGHKS and CDR2 as YYEKEE (reference sequence). DNA of the CDR3: TGTGCCAGCAGCTTGTTGACAGGGGGTCCCTACGAGCAGTACTTC. Protein sequence: CASSLLTGGPYEQYF.

The chain carries TRBV9 and TRBJ2-3, with TRBD2 matching 10 bases. In germline, CDR1 is SGDLS, CDR2 YYNGEE. The ends lost 0 bases at V and 3 bases at J; junction bases unmatched: 4. This CDR3 is built from 16 residues. The chain's CDR3 is CASSVGAGLATDTQYF. CDR3 DNA: TGTGCCAGCAGCGTAGGCGCGGGACTAGCGACAGATACGCAGTATTTT.

The V gene is TRBV30, the J gene TRBJ2-3, with D tentatively TRBD2 (6 bases). CDR1 is GTSNPN, CDR2 SVGIG, per germline (reference sequence). The CDR3 spans 11 residues. CDR3 amino acids: CGVGSSDTQYF. Written as DNA, the CDR3 is TGTGGGGTCGGGAGTTCAGATACGCAGTATTTT.

The J gene is TRBJ1-2, the V gene TRBV9; D might be TRBD1 (6 bases). CDR1 is SGDLS, CDR2 YYNGEE, per germline. Between the trimmed V and J ends, which lost 3 bases and 6 bases, there was a span of 12 bases. The CDR3 extends over 13 amino acids. The CDR3 sequence is CASSATGWDGYTF. CDR3 bases: TGTGCCAGCAGCGCAACAGGGTGGGATGGCTACACCTTC.

The rearrangement links TRBV7-9 to TRBJ2-7, with 10 positions matching TRBD1. The CDR3 totals 15 residues. From germline, CDR1 is SEHNR and CDR2 FQNEAQ (reference sequence). The J segment lost 2 bases and the V segment lost 5 bases, leaving 6 bases of the junction unmatched. The DNA of the CDR3 is TGTGCCAGCAGCCCGACAGGGGGCTTTACCTACGAGCAGTACTTC. Translating it yields CASSPTGGFTYEQYF.

The chain carries TRBV2 and TRBJ2-7; D gene uncertain. The germline gives CDR1 SNHLY, CDR2 FYNNEI. The CDR3 consists of 11 residues. V lost 6 bases to trimming and J lost 4 bases, with 7 bases between them. CDR3 region: CASSYAYEQYF. CDR3 in DNA: TGTGCCAGCAGCTATGCATACGAGCAGTACTTC.

The genes are TRBV19 and TRBJ2-3, with 10 bases that match TRBD2. Looked up from germline, CDR1 is LNHDA and CDR2 is SQIVND (reference sequence). Trimming removed 1 base from V and 0 bases from J; junction bases left unmatched: 4. The CDR3 totals 17 residues. Here the CDR3 DNA reads TGTGCCAGTAGTATAGCGCCTAGCGGGGGAAGCACAGATACGCAGTATTTT. Translation gives CASSIAPSGGSTDTQYF.

The table lists this clone with a count of one. The chain combines TRBV5-5 with TRBJ1-1, with TRBD1 identical over 10 bases. CDR1 and CDR2 (germline): SGHKS, YYEKEE (reference sequence). The CDR3 has 16 residues. V lost 4 bases to trimming and J lost 5 bases; unmatched junction nucleotides: 11. The DNA for the CDR3 is TGTGCCAGCAGCCCAAAGGATGGGGACAGGGGTACTGAAGCTTTCTTT. It codes for CASSPKDGDRGTEAFF.

This sequence joins TRBV5-1 and TRBJ1-2; TRBD1 aligns across 12 bases. CDR1 and CDR2 (germline): SGHRS, YFSETQ. With 4 bases clipped from V and 7 bases from J, the junction kept 5 bases outside the gene matches. This CDR3 has 14 residues. The DNA for the CDR3 is TGCGCCAGCAGCGGGGACAGGGGGCAGGGTGGCTACACCTTC. This translates into CASSGDRGQGGYTF.

This clone was seen only a few times. The CDR3 DNA follows: TGTGCCAGTAGGAGGGCGGGGGACCTTTATGGCTACACCTTC. Its translation is CASRRAGDLYGYTF. The genes are TRBV19 and TRBJ1-2, with a possible D match to TRBD1 (5 bases). The CDR3 extends over 14 amino acids. Germline CDR1 is LNHDA and CDR2 is SQIVND (reference sequence). Trimming took 6 bases from V and 5 from J, leaving 16 bases between them.

V is TRBV6-2 or TRBV6-3 and J is TRBJ2-2; 14 nucleotides match TRBD2. The CDR3 runs to 22 residues. The trim removed 6 bases at V and 4 bases at J, leaving 22 bases unmatched. From germline, CDR1 is MNHEY and CDR2 SVGEGT. CDR3 DNA sequence: TGTGCCAGCAGCCCTATGGCCCGAACAGCCGGGACTAGCGGGAGCGTCACCGGGGAGCTGTTTTTT. Encoded protein: CASSPMARTAGTSGSVTGELFF.

This clone was found a few times. This chain connects TRBV6-1 to TRBJ1-2, with no clear D. The V gene's germline CDR1 is MNHNS and CDR2 SASEGT. V was trimmed by 2 bases and J by 10 bases, leaving 11 bases between them. This CDR3 contains 12 residues. The CDR3 nucleotides are TGTGCCAGCAGTGAACACGGGGATCTCTACACCTTC. It specifies CASSEHGDLYTF.

The gene calls are TRBV13 and TRBJ2-7; 8 bases are shared with TRBD1. The germline V gene encodes CDR1 PRHDT and CDR2 FYEKMQ (reference sequence). Trimming cost V 5 bases and J 0 bases; bases outside gene matches: 9. The CDR3 loop spans 16 amino acids. Written as DNA, the CDR3 is TGTGCCAGCAGCCCATCTGGACAGGGTAGCTCCTACGAGCAGTACTTC. It yields the protein CASSPSGQGSSYEQYF.

This clone was detected only once. The chain carries TRBV7-2 and TRBJ2-7; 11 nucleotides agree with TRBD2. Germline assignment: CDR1 SGHTA and CDR2 FQGNSA. The J segment lost 3 bases and the V segment lost 5 bases, leaving 9 bases of the junction unmatched. There are 16 residues in the CDR3. The DNA for the CDR3 is TGTGCCAGCAGCCACGGACTAGCGGGTGTCTTCTACGAGCAGTACTTC. This encodes CASSHGLAGVFYEQYF.

The chain has TRBV7-2 and TRBJ2-1; 12 positions agree with TRBD2. V shed 4 bases and J 15 bases; nucleotides not matched to a gene: 7. The CDR3 sequence is 13 residues long. Germline CDR1 reads SGHTA; CDR2 reads FQGNSA. CDR3 residues: CASSSTSGGRRFF. As DNA, the CDR3 is TGTGCCAGCAGCTCGACTAGCGGGGGCCGAAGGTTCTTC.

The rearrangement links TRBV4-1 to TRBJ2-5; 11 positions agree with TRBD2. J gave up 6 bases and V 2 bases, and 2 bases lay outside the gene matches. This CDR3 has 14 residues. From germline, CDR1 is MGHRA and CDR2 YSYEKL. The CDR3 nucleotides are TGCGCCAGCAGCCAAACTAGCGGGGGAAAGACCCAGTACTTC. This sequence encodes CASSQTSGGKTQYF.

In this sample, this clone turned up once. The chain carries TRBV5-6 and TRBJ1-2; D possibly corresponds to TRBD1 (6 bases). Germline V gene sequence: CDR1 SGHDT, CDR2 YYEEEE. V lost 3 bases to trimming and J lost 0 bases, with 12 bases between them. There are 15 residues in the CDR3. The chain's CDR3 is CASSSGHTTNYGYTF. The CDR3 region has the DNA TGTGCCAGCAGCTCGGGACACACAACTAACTATGGCTACACCTTC.

The rearrangement joins TRBV4-1 to TRBJ1-2; tentatively, D is TRBD1 (5 bases). The germline gives CDR1 MGHRA, CDR2 YSYEKL. The CDR3 length is 15 residues. The ends were cut back, 0 bases at V and 7 bases at J, with 15 bases in the middle. DNA for the CDR3: TGCGCCAGCAGCCAAGAGATGGAGGGGAATGGTGGCTACACCTTC. Translated, it gives CASSQEMEGNGGYTF.

The chain has TRBV5-8 and TRBJ2-4; D not certain. V lost 0 bases, J lost 7 bases, and 5 bases lay in between. CDR1 and CDR2 (germline): SGHTS, YDEGEE. CDR3 length: 12 residues. CDR3 sequence: CASSLVPNIQYF. CDR3 nucleotide sequence: TGTGCCAGCAGCTTGGTTCCGAACATTCAGTACTTC.

CDR3 DNA sequence: TGTGCCAGCAGCTGGGACAGGGGCGGAGAGACCCAGTACTTC. Protein product: CASSWDRGGETQYF. The chain recombines TRBV5-4 with TRBJ2-5; 10 positions agree with TRBD1. The germline V gene encodes CDR1 SGHNT and CDR2 YYREEE (reference sequence). J lost 4 bases, V lost 3 bases, and 3 bases had no gene match. This CDR3 contains 14 residues.

This rearrangement joins TRBV5-1 to TRBJ2-7, with D perhaps TRBD2 (5 bases). V was shortened by 0 bases and J by 1 base, with 17 bases between the two germline ends. Germline V gene data show CDR1 as SGHRS and CDR2 as YFSETQ. There are 17 residues in the CDR3. The CDR3 DNA sequence: TGCGCCAGCAGCTTGGTATCCATGGTAGAGGGTTCCTACGAGCAGTACTTC. It codes for CASSLVSMVEGSYEQYF.

V gene TRBV2 combines with J gene TRBJ2-3; 7 nucleotides match TRBD2. V lost 6 bases, J lost 8 bases, and 14 bases stayed unmatched. CDR1 is SNHLY and CDR2 is FYNNEI in the germline V gene. The CDR3 is 15 residues long. CDR3 sequence (DNA): TGTGCCAGCAGGGCCCAGCGGGGTAGCGAGGGTACGCAGTATTTT. Its translation is CASRAQRGSEGTQYF. Full variable domain (rest looked up from reference TRBV2 and TRBJ2-3): EPEVTQTPSHQVTQMGQEVILRCVPISNHLYFYWYRQILGQKVEFLVSFYNNEISEKSEIFDDQFSVERPDGSNFTLKIRSTKLEDSAMYFCASRAQRGSEGTQYFGPGTRLTVL.

V is TRBV6-5 and J is TRBJ1-5, with 9 bases fitting TRBD1. V trimming: 4 bases; J trimming: 0 bases; junction bases outside the gene matches: 1. Germline assignment: CDR1 MNHEY and CDR2 SVGAGI. The CDR3 loop spans 15 amino acids. The CDR3 bases are TGTGCCAGCAGTTGGGGACAGGGTAGCAATCAGCCCCAGCATTTT. This gives the protein CASSWGQGSNQPQHF.

The V call is TRBV7-9, the J call TRBJ1-1, with 7 positions matching TRBD1. This CDR3 has 14 residues. CDR1 and CDR2 (germline): SEHNR, FQNEAQ (reference sequence). Trimming took 5 bases from V and 2 from J; bases not matched to a gene: 5. The CDR3 loop reads CASSPGTVNTEAFF. The CDR3 DNA follows: TGTGCCAGCAGCCCCGGGACAGTTAACACTGAAGCTTTCTTT.

The chain employs TRBV7-6 and TRBJ1-1, with D unclear. V was trimmed by 4 bases and J by 3 bases, leaving 6 bases between them. The CDR3 is 12 residues long. Per the germline V gene, CDR1 is SGHVS and CDR2 is FNYEAQ. In DNA, the CDR3 is TGTGCCAGCAGCTCTTTCGACACTGAAGCTTTCTTT. Residues: CASSSFDTEAFF.